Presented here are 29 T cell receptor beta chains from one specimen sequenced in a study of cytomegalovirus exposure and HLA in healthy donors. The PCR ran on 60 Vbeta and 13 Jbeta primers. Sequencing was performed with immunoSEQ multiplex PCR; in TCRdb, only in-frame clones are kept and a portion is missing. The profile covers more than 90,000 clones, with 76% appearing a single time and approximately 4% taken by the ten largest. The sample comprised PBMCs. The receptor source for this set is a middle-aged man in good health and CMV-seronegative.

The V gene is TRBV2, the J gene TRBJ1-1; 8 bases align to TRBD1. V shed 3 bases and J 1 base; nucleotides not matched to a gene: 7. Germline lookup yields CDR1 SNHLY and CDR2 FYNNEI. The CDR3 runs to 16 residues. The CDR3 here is CASSDLLGQANTEAFF. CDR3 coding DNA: TGTGCCAGCAGTGACCTCCTGGGACAGGCGAACACTGAAGCTTTCTTT.

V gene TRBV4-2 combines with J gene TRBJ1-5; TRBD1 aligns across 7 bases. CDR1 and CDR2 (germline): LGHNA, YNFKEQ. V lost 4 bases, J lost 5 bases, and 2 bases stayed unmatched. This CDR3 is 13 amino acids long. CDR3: CASSPGQDQPQHF. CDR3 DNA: TGTGCCAGCAGCCCCGGACAGGATCAGCCCCAGCATTTT.

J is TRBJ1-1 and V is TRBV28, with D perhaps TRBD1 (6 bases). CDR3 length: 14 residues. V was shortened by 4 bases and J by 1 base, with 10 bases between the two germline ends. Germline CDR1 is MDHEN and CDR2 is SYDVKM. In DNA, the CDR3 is TGTGCCAGCAGTTGGGGACAACCGAACACTGAAGCTTTCTTT. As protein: CASSWGQPNTEAFF. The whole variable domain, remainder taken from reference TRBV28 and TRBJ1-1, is DVKVTQSSRYLVKRTGEKVFLECVQDMDHENMFWYRQDPGLGLRLIYFSYDVKMKEKGDIPEGYSVSREKKERFSLILESASTNQTSMYLCASSWGQPNTEAFFGQGTRLTVV.

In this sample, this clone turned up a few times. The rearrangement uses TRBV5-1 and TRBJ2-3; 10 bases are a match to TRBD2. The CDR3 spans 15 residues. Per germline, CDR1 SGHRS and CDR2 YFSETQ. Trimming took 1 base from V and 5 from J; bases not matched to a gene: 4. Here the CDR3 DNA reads TGCGCCAGCAGCTTGAGCGGGGGGGCGGGAGATACGCAGTATTTT. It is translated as CASSLSGGAGDTQYF.

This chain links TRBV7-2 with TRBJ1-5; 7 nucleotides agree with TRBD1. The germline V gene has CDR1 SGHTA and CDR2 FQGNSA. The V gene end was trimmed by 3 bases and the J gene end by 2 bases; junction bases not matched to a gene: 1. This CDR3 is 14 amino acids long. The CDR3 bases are TGTGCCAGCAGCTTTCAGGGGGGCAATCAGCCCCAGCATTTT. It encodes CASSFQGGNQPQHF. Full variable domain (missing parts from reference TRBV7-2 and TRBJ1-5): GAGVSQSPSNKVTEKGKDVELRCDPISGHTALYWYRQSLGQGLEFLIYFQGNSAPDKSGLPSDRFSAERTGGSVSTLTIQRTQQEDSAVYLCASSFQGGNQPQHFGDGTRLSIL.

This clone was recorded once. The CDR3 region is CASSTGVDGYTF. CDR3 DNA: TGTGCCAGCAGTACAGGGGTTGATGGCTACACCTTC. The V and J genes are TRBV6-5 and TRBJ1-2, with 7 bases lining up with TRBD1. The CDR3 has 12 amino acids. With V trimmed by 5 bases and J by 6 bases, 3 bases remained unmatched. The germline CDR1 and CDR2 sequences are MNHEY and SVGAGI.

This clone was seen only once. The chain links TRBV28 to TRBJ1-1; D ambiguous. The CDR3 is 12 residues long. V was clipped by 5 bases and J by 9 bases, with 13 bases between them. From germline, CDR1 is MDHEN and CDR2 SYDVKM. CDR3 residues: CASSIQQSKAFF. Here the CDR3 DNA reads TGTGCCAGCAGTATCCAACAGAGCAAAGCTTTCTTT. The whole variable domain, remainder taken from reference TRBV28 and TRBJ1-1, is DVKVTQSSRYLVKRTGEKVFLECVQDMDHENMFWYRQDPGLGLRLIYFSYDVKMKEKGDIPEGYSVSREKKERFSLILESASTNQTSMYLCASSIQQSKAFFGQGTRLTVV.

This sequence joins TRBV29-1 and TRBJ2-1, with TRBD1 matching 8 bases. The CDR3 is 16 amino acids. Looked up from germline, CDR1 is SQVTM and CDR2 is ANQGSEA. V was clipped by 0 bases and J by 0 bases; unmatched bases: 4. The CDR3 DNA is TGCAGCGTTGAAGACGTTACAGGGGGCTCCTACAATGAGCAGTTCTTC. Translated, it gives CSVEDVTGGSYNEQFF.

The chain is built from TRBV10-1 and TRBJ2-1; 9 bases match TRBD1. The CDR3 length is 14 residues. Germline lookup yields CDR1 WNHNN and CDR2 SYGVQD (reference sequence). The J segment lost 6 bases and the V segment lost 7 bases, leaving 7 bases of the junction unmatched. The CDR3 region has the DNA TGCGCCAGCACCAGAGGGGGACAGGGCAATGAGCAGTTCTTC. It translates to CASTRGGQGNEQFF.

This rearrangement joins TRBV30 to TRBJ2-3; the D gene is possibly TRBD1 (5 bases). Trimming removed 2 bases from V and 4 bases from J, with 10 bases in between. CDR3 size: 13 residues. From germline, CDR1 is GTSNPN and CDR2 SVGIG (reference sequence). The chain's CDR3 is CAWSRGASDTQYF. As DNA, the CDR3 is TGTGCCTGGAGTCGTGGGGCATCAGATACGCAGTATTTT. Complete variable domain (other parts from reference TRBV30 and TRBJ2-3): SQTIHQWPATLVQPVGSPLSLECTVEGTSNPNLYWYRQAAGRGLQLLFYSVGIGQISSEVPQNLSASRPQDRQFILSSKKLLLSDSGFYLCAWSRGASDTQYFGPGTRLTVL.

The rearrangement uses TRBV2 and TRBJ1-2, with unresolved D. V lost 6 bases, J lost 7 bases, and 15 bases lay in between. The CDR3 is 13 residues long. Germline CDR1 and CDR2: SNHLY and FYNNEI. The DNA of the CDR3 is TGTGCCAGCAGGGGGATGGGAGGAGGTGGCTACACCTTC. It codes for CASRGMGGGGYTF.

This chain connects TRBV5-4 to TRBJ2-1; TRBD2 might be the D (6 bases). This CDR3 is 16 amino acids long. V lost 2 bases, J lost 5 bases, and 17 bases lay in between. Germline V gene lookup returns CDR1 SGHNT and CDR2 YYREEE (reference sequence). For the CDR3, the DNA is TGTGCCAGCAGCTTCCCAGCGGGTGGGAAGCACAATGAGCAGTTCTTC. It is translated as CASSFPAGGKHNEQFF.

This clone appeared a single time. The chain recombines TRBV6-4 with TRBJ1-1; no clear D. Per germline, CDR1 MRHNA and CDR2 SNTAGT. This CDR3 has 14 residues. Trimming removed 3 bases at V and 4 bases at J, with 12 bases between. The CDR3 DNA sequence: TGTGCCAGCAGTGATTGGAGCCGAGGCACTGAAGCTTTCTTT. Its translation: CASSDWSRGTEAFF.

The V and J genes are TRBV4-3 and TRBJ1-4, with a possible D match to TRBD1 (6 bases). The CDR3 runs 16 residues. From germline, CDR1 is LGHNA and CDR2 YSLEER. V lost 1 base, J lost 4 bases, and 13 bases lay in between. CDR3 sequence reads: CASSQGGGGVNEKLFF. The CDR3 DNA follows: TGCGCCAGCAGCCAAGGGGGAGGGGGAGTTAATGAAAAACTGTTTTTT.

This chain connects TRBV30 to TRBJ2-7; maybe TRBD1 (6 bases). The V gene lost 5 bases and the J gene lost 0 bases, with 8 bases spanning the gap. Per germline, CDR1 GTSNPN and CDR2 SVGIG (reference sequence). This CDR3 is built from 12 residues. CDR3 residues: CAWDRSSYEQYF. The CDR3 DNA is TGTGCCTGGGACAGGAGCTCCTACGAGCAGTACTTC.

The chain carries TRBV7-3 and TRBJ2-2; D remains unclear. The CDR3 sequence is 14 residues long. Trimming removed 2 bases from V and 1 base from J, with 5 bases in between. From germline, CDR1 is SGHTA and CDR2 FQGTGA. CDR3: CASSLLRNTGELFF. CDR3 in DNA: TGTGCCAGCAGCTTATTGAGGAACACCGGGGAGCTGTTTTTT.

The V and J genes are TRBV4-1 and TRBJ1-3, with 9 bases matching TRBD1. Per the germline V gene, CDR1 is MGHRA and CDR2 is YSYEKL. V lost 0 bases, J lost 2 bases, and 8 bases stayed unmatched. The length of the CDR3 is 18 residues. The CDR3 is CASSQDPKQGAAGNTIYF. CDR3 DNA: TGCGCCAGCAGCCAAGATCCCAAACAGGGGGCAGCTGGAAACACCATATATTTT.

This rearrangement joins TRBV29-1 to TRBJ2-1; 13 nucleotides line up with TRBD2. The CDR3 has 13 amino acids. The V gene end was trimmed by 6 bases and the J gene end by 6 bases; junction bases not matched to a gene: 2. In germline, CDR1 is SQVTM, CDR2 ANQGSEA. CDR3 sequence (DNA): TGCAGCGTCGGGACTAGCGGGGTCAATGAGCAGTTCTTC. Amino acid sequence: CSVGTSGVNEQFF.

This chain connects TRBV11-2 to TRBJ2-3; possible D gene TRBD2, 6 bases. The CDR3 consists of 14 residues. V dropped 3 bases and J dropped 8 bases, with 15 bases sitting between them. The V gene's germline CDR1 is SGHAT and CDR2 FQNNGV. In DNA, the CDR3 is TGTGCCAGCAGCTTGAACGGGCCGGGGGTTACGCAGTATTTT. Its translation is CASSLNGPGVTQYF. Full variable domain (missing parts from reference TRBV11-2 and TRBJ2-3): EAGVAQSPRYKIIEKRQSVAFWCNPISGHATLYWYQQILGQGPKLLIQFQNNGVVDDSQLPKDRFSAERLKGVDSTLKIQPAKLEDSAVYLCASSLNGPGVTQYFGPGTRLTVL.

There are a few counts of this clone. As DNA, the CDR3 is TGCGCCAGCAGCGCACAGACTAAGAGCTCTGGGGCCAACGTCCTGACTTTC. Protein sequence: CASSAQTKSSGANVLTF. The chain uses TRBV4-3 and TRBJ2-6, with D maybe TRBD2 (5 bases). Deletions cut 5 bases from V and 0 bases from J, with 14 bases between. Germline V gives CDR1 LGHNA, CDR2 YSLEER. This CDR3 spans 17 amino acids.

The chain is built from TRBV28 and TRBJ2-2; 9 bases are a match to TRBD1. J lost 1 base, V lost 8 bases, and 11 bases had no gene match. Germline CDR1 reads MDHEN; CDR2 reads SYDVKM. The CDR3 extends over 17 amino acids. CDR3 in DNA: TGTGCCAGCCACGATTACAGGGGGCGGCTGAACACCGGGGAGCTGTTTTTT. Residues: CASHDYRGRLNTGELFF.

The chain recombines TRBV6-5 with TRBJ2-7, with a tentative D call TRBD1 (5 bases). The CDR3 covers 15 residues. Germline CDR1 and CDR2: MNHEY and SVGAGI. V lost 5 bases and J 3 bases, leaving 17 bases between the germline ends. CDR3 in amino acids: CASSPRRSGIYEQYF. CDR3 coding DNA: TGTGCCAGCAGTCCCCGGCGTTCAGGGATCTACGAGCAGTACTTC.

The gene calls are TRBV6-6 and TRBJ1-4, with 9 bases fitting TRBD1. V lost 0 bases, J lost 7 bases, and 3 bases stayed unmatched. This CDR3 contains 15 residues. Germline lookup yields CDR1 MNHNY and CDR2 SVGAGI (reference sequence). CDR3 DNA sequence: TGTGCCAGCAGTTACTCCTCGACAGGGGGTGAAAAACTGTTTTTT. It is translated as CASSYSSTGGEKLFF.

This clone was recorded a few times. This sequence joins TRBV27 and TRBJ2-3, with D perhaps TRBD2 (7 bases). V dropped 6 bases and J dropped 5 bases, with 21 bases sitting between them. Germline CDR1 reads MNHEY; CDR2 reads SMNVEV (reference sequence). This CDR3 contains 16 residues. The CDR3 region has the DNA TGTGCCAGCAGCCCCTTAGGGGGGGCCAAGAAAGATACGCAGTATTTT. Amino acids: CASSPLGGAKKDTQYF.

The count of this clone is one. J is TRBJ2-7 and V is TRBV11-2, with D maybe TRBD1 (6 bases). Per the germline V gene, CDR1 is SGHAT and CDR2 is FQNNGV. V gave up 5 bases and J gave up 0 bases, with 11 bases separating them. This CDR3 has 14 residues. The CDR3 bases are TGTGCCAGCAGCCGAGACAGGAGCTCCTACGAGCAGTACTTC. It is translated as CASSRDRSSYEQYF.

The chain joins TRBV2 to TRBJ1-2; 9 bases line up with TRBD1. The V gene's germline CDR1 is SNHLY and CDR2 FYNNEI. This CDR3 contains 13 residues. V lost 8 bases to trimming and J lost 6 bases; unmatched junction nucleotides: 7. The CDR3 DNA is TGTGCCAGCGGACTGGACAGGGGAGATGGCTACACCTTC. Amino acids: CASGLDRGDGYTF.

CDR3 nucleotides: TGTGCCAGCAGAGACCCCAGGGTGGTCACTGAAGCTTTCTTT. It encodes CASRDPRVVTEAFF. The chain has TRBV6-6 and TRBJ1-1; D may be TRBD1 (5 bases). CDR1 and CDR2 (germline): MNHNY, SVGAGI (reference sequence). Between the trimmed V and J ends, which lost 6 bases and 4 bases, there was a span of 15 bases. The CDR3 sequence is 14 residues long.

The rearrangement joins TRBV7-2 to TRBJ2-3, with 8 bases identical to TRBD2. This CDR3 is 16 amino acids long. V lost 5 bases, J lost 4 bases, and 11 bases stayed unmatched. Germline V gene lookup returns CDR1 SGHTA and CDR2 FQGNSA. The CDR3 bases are TGTGCCAGCAGCCCAACTAGCGGCCGCAGCTCAGATACGCAGTATTTT. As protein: CASSPTSGRSSDTQYF.

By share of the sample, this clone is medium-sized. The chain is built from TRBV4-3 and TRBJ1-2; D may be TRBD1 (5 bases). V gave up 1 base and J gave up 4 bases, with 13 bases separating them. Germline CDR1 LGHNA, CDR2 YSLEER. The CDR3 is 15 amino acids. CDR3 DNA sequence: TGCGCCAGCAGCCAAGTTGTCGGGGGTACCTATGGCTACACCTTC. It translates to CASSQVVGGTYGYTF.